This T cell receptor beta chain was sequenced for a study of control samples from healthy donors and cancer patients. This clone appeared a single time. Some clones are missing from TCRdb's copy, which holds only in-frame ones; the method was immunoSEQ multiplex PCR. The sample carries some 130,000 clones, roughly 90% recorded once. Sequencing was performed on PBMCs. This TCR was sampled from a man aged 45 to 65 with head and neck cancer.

CDR3 region: CASSLPNTLNYGYTF. CDR3 DNA: TGTGCCAGCAGTTTGCCTAATACCCTTAACTATGGCTACACCTTC. The chain combines TRBV28 with TRBJ1-2; D gene uncertain. Per the germline V gene, CDR1 is MDHEN and CDR2 is SYDVKM. The V gene lost 3 bases and the J gene lost 1 base, with 12 bases spanning the gap. CDR3 length: 15 amino acids.